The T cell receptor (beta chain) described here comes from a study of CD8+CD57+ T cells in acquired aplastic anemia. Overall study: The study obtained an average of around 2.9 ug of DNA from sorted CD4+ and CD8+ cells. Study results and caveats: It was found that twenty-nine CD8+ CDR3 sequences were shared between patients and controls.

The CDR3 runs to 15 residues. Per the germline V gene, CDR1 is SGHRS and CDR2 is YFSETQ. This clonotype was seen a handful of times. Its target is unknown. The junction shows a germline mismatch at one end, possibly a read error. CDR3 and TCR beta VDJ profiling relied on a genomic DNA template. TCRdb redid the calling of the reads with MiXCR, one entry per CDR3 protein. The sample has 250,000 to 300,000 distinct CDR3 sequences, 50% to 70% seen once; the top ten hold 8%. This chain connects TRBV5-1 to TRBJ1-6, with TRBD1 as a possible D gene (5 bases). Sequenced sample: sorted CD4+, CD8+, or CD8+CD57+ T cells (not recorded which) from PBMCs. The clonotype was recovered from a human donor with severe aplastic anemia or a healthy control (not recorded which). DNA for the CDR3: TGTGCCAGTAGTCCAGGGAGCTCCTATAATTCACCCCTCCACTTT. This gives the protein CASSPGSSYNSPLHF.